This T cell receptor beta chain is from a study of T cell responses to AZD1222 COVID-19 vaccine. Across the whole study: The study pooled second doses at about 4 or about 12 weeks. Notes on the study in general: Targeting of unmutated variant regions was reportedly seen in nearly half of spike-specific TCRs. After the peak T cell response, and only then, were repertoires sampled. Among those given AZD1222, only six or seven were seropositive at baseline.

Trimming took 6 bases from V and 7 from J, leaving 23 bases between them. CDR3 size: 16 residues. The germline V gene has CDR1 MNHEY and CDR2 SVGEGT. About this clone itself: Its antigen is undetermined.

The table came from immunoSEQ multiplex PCR; TCRdb's copy has only in-frame clones and leaves some out. The sample lists 100,000 or so clones; approximately 87% were seen once. The sequencing here drew on peripheral blood, taken on day 0 of AZD1222 vaccination. This sequence originates from an adult in good health. V and J are TRBV6-2 or TRBV6-3 and TRBJ2-3; the D gene could be TRBD1 or TRBD2 (5 bases each). CDR3 loop: CASSLRWDHKSYTQYF. DNA of the CDR3: TGTGCCAGCAGCCTCAGGTGGGACCACAAGTCGTATACGCAGTATTTT.